The 18 T cell receptor beta chains below come from one sample, sequenced in a study of OX40 agonist ivuxolimab in advanced cancers. Profiled with immunoSEQ multiplex PCR; TCRdb holds only in-frame clones, not every one. Of 70,000 to 95,000 clones listed, around 84% are singletons. Sequenced material: CD4+ or CD8+ T cells sorted from blood, taken in a trial of the OX40 agonist ivuxolimab. The receptors here all came from an adult with an advanced solid tumor such as melanoma, head and neck, liver or kidney cancer.

This chain uses TRBV7-9 with TRBJ1-4; unclear D gene. The germline CDR1 and CDR2 sequences are SEHNR and FQNEAQ (reference sequence). This CDR3 region has 13 residues. Trimming stripped 5 bases from V and 8 bases from J, with 12 bases between. CDR3 sequence (DNA): TGTGCCAGCAGCCCTATCAACCGGGAAAAACTGTTTTTT. Protein sequence: CASSPINREKLFF.

The gene calls are TRBV10-3 and TRBJ2-1, with 8 bases fitting TRBD1. The CDR3 is 16 residues long. After removal of 6 bases from V and 2 bases from J, the junction contained 9 bases not matched to a gene. CDR1 and CDR2 from the germline V gene are ENHRY and SYGVKD. The CDR3 protein is CAIRKTTGEAYNEQFF. CDR3 nucleotide sequence: TGTGCCATCAGGAAAACGACAGGGGAGGCCTACAATGAGCAGTTCTTC.

This sequence joins TRBV5-1 and TRBJ2-4; 7 nucleotides match TRBD2. Germline assignment: CDR1 SGHRS and CDR2 YFSETQ. The ends lost 3 bases at V and 4 bases at J; junction bases unmatched: 10. CDR3 length equals 16 residues. The chain's CDR3 is CASSSMVLGGKNIQYF. In DNA form, the CDR3 reads TGCGCCAGCAGCTCGATGGTTCTCGGGGGGAAAAACATTCAGTACTTC.

The genes are TRBV7-2 and TRBJ2-3; D ambiguous. This CDR3 has 16 amino acids. Germline V gene lookup returns CDR1 SGHTA and CDR2 FQGNSA. V lost 5 bases and J 2 bases, leaving 17 bases between the germline ends. The chain's CDR3 is CASSALGSAITDTQYF. The CDR3, as DNA: TGTGCCAGCAGCGCCCTCGGGTCAGCAATCACAGATACGCAGTATTTT. The full variable domain, with the rest looked up from reference TRBV7-2 and TRBJ2-3, is GAGVSQSPSNKVTEKGKDVELRCDPISGHTALYWYRQSLGQGLEFLIYFQGNSAPDKSGLPSDRFSAERTGGSVSTLTIQRTQQEDSAVYLCASSALGSAITDTQYFGPGTRLTVL.

This clone came up once. The chain employs TRBV28 and TRBJ2-7; 10 bases are a match to TRBD2. CDR1 is MDHEN, CDR2 SYDVKM, per germline. The CDR3 totals 14 residues. V lost 6 bases and J lost 0; bases outside the gene matches: 2. CDR3 region: CASRRLAGSYEQYF. The DNA of the CDR3 is TGTGCCAGCAGACGACTAGCGGGCTCCTACGAGCAGTACTTC.

The chain employs TRBV28 and TRBJ2-1; the D gene is possibly TRBD1 (7 bases). Trimming removed 7 bases from V and 5 bases from J, with 15 bases in between. This CDR3 is 14 amino acids long. CDR1 MDHEN and CDR2 SYDVKM come from the germline V gene. As DNA, the CDR3 is TGTGCCAGCACCTCAGGGGGGAATGACAATGAGCAGTTCTTC. Translated, it gives CASTSGGNDNEQFF.

The chain has TRBV6-4 and TRBJ1-1, with D maybe TRBD1 (6 bases). The CDR3 covers 13 residues. Trimming removed 6 bases from V and 5 bases from J, with 13 bases in between. Germline CDR1 reads MRHNA; CDR2 reads SNTAGT. The CDR3 DNA follows: TGTGCCAGCAGAAACAAAGGACAGACTGAAGCTTTCTTT. Translating it yields CASRNKGQTEAFF.

The chain links TRBV9 to TRBJ2-2; 12 bases are a match to TRBD1. CDR1 and CDR2 (germline): SGDLS, YYNGEE. This CDR3 is 16 amino acids long. With V trimmed by 3 bases and J by 4 bases, 4 bases remained unmatched. CDR3 residues: CASSAMGQGATGELFF. DNA of the CDR3: TGTGCCAGCAGCGCAATGGGACAGGGGGCCACCGGGGAGCTGTTTTTT.

This sequence joins TRBV7-9 and TRBJ2-7; 8 bases align to TRBD2. Per the germline V gene, CDR1 is SEHNR and CDR2 is FQNEAQ (reference sequence). This CDR3 has 14 residues. V shed 3 bases and J 4 bases; nucleotides not matched to a gene: 5. The CDR3 DNA is TGTGCCAGCAGCTTTGCGGGGGGCTCTTACGAGCAGTACGTC. This translates into CASSFAGGSYEQYV.

V and J are TRBV28 and TRBJ2-5; D may match TRBD1 or TRBD2 (5 bases each). The CDR3 sequence is 14 residues long. Trimming stripped 5 bases from V and 4 bases from J, with 14 bases between. Germline V gene data show CDR1 as MDHEN and CDR2 as SYDVKM. The CDR3 reads CASSAGGSVETQYF. The CDR3 DNA follows: TGTGCCAGCAGTGCTGGGGGTTCTGTAGAGACCCAGTACTTC.

The chain has TRBV2 and TRBJ1-6, with a possible D match to TRBD1 (5 bases). The V end lost 3 bases, the J end lost 5 bases, and 17 bases lay between the germline ends. The CDR3 contains 17 residues. Per the germline V gene, CDR1 is SNHLY and CDR2 is FYNNEI. DNA of the CDR3: TGTGCCAGCAGTGAGAGCCAGGGACCCTACAATAATTCACCCCTCCACTTT. Amino acid sequence: CASSESQGPYNNSPLHF. Variable domain in full (rest from reference TRBV2 and TRBJ1-6): EPEVTQTPSHQVTQMGQEVILRCVPISNHLYFYWYRQILGQKVEFLVSFYNNEISEKSEIFDDQFSVERPDGSNFTLKIRSTKLEDSAMYFCASSESQGPYNNSPLHFGNGTRLTVT.

The chain is built from TRBV19 and TRBJ1-5; 7 bases are a match to TRBD1. CDR1 is LNHDA, CDR2 SQIVND, per germline (reference sequence). There are 14 residues in the CDR3. The ends lost 7 bases at V and 6 bases at J; junction bases unmatched: 9. The CDR3 here is CASTGGQASQPQHF. The CDR3 DNA reads TGTGCCAGTACCGGAGGACAGGCGAGTCAGCCCCAGCATTTT.

The chain uses TRBV28 and TRBJ1-6, with D tentatively TRBD1 (5 bases). V was trimmed by 3 bases and J by 5 bases, leaving 8 bases between them. Germline lookup yields CDR1 MDHEN and CDR2 SYDVKM. The CDR3 length is 14 residues. DNA of the CDR3: TGTGCCAGCAGTTTGGGCAGGGATAATTCACCCCTCCACTTT. Translating it yields CASSLGRDNSPLHF.

The CDR3 spells CASSSSGGPQETQYF. The DNA of the CDR3 is TGTGCCAGCAGTTCTAGCGGGGGGCCTCAAGAGACCCAGTACTTC. The J gene is TRBJ2-5, the V gene TRBV6-1, with 11 nucleotides matching TRBD2. The CDR3 has 15 residues. The germline gives CDR1 MNHNS, CDR2 SASEGT. The trim removed 5 bases at V and 2 bases at J, leaving 4 bases unmatched.

DNA of the CDR3: TGTGCCACCAGCAGAGATCCGGCTAGCAACGAGCAGTTCTTC. Encoded protein: CATSRDPASNEQFF. The rearrangement uses TRBV15 and TRBJ2-1; TRBD2 might be the D (5 bases). The CDR3 has 14 amino acids. Trimming took 0 bases from V and 10 from J, leaving 13 bases between them. Germline assignment: CDR1 LNHNV and CDR2 YYDKDF (reference sequence).

In DNA, the CDR3 is TGCAGCGTTGACGGTCAAATGAACACTGAAGCTTTCTTT. It is translated as CSVDGQMNTEAFF. This chain connects TRBV29-1 to TRBJ1-1, with no clear D. CDR3 length equals 13 residues. Trimming took off 3 bases at V and 0 bases at J, with 8 bases between the two ends. Germline lookup yields CDR1 SQVTM and CDR2 ANQGSEA. Full variable domain (rest looked up from reference TRBV29-1 and TRBJ1-1): SAVISQKPSRDICQRGTSLTIQCQVDSQVTMMFWYRQQPGQSLTLIATANQGSEATYESGFVIDKFPISRPNLTFSTLTVSNMSPEDSSIYLCSVDGQMNTEAFFGQGTRLTVV.

The chain joins TRBV7-3 to TRBJ1-6; tentatively, D is TRBD1 (6 bases). CDR1 and CDR2 from the germline V gene are SGHTA and FQGTGA. The CDR3 runs to 15 residues. Trimming removed 6 bases from V and 3 bases from J, with 12 bases in between. CDR3 protein: CASSPSGDYNSPLHF. CDR3 nucleotides: TGTGCCAGCAGTCCCTCAGGGGACTATAATTCACCCCTCCACTTT.

The J gene is TRBJ2-1, the V gene TRBV6-6; 7 bases map to TRBD1. The CDR3 covers 15 residues. Losses at the gene ends were 4 bases for V and 5 bases for J; bases not matched to a gene: 8. Germline V gene data show CDR1 as MNHNY and CDR2 as SVGAGI (reference sequence). DNA of the CDR3: TGTGCCAGCAGTTCCCCGACAGGGTGGAACAATGAGCAGTTCTTC. Translation: CASSSPTGWNNEQFF.